The 29 T cell receptor beta chains in this list originate from one sample, sequenced in a study of blood T cell repertoires in COVID-19 (dated by TCRdb to the early 2020s). Library creation used the immunoSEQ multiplex PCR assay. TCRdb took over this immuneACCESS table, retaining in-frame rearrangements with V and J assigned. Such tables are incomplete; in checked studies, under half of the missing clones stem from an unresolved V gene, and the remainder is unexplained. The sample data list about 150,000 clones, and more than 75% of these were observed just once. Approximately 5.2% of the sample is in the top ten clones. The sequenced material came from peripheral blood. The source is a woman between 65 and 79 years old with COVID-19, enrolled during active disease.

The CDR3 reads CASSPSGQGTHEQYF. The CDR3 nucleotides read TGCGCCAGCAGCCCATCGGGACAGGGGACCCACGAGCAGTACTTC. The chain uses TRBV5-1 and TRBJ2-7; 10 nucleotides line up with TRBD1. Germline lookup yields CDR1 SGHRS and CDR2 YFSETQ. V lost 4 bases, J lost 5 bases, and 9 bases stayed unmatched. The CDR3 runs to 15 residues.

This clone came up many times. The identical CDR3 is also encoded by other nucleotide sequences in the sample. This chain joins TRBV7-2 and TRBJ2-1, with D possibly TRBD1 on 5 matching bases. The germline CDR1 and CDR2 sequences are SGHTA and FQGNSA. This CDR3 comprises 15 residues. V was shortened by 4 bases and J by 0 bases, with 10 bases between the two germline ends. CDR3 loop: CASSSDSSSYNEQFF. The DNA of the CDR3 is TGTGCCAGCAGCTCTGACAGTAGCTCCTACAATGAGCAGTTCTTC. Looking up the rest from reference TRBV7-2 and TRBJ2-1 gives the full variable domain: GAGVSQSPSNKVTEKGKDVELRCDPISGHTALYWYRQSLGQGLEFLIYFQGNSAPDKSGLPSDRFSAERTGGSVSTLTIQRTQQEDSAVYLCASSSDSSSYNEQFFGPGTRLTVL.

V gene TRBV19 combines with J gene TRBJ2-2, with TRBD2 matching 14 bases. Trimming cost V 5 bases and J 7 bases; bases outside gene matches: 12. The CDR3 totals 18 residues. Looked up from germline, CDR1 is LNHDA and CDR2 is SQIVND (reference sequence). CDR3 nucleotide sequence: TGTGCCAGTAGTCATCCCCGTCGGACTAGCGGGGGGAGCGGGGAGCTGTTTTTT. Protein product: CASSHPRRTSGGSGELFF.

This rearrangement joins TRBV15 to TRBJ1-4; 9 bases agree with TRBD1. V trimming: 3 bases; J trimming: 7 bases; junction bases outside the gene matches: 9. CDR1 and CDR2 (germline): LNHNV, YYDKDF (reference sequence). There are 16 residues in the CDR3. The CDR3 DNA is TGTGCCACCAGCAGCTTTCAACAGGGGGCGGGTGAAAAACTGTTTTTT. This sequence encodes CATSSFQQGAGEKLFF.

The sample holds one count of this clone. The genes are TRBV19 and TRBJ2-7; D not certain. CDR3 length: 16 residues. Trimming removed 0 bases from V and 3 bases from J, with 15 bases in between. Germline V gene lookup returns CDR1 LNHDA and CDR2 SQIVND (reference sequence). CDR3 DNA sequence: TGTGCCAGTAGTATAGAAAAAACGGAGCATAGCTACGAGCAGTACTTC. Encoded protein: CASSIEKTEHSYEQYF.

The chain recombines TRBV4-1 with TRBJ2-7, with D perhaps TRBD1 (5 bases). V was cut by 8 bases and J by 7 bases, with 12 bases left in between. The CDR3 spans 11 residues. Germline-derived CDR1 and CDR2 are MGHRA and YSYEKL. The CDR3 nucleotides are TGCGCCAGCTACGGAAAGGGGGAGCAGTACTTC. This gives the protein CASYGKGEQYF.

The chain links TRBV6-1 to TRBJ1-3; D is perhaps TRBD1 (5 bases). Germline V gene data show CDR1 as MNHNS and CDR2 as SASEGT. The CDR3 extends over 15 amino acids. V shed 0 bases and J shed 2 bases, with 8 bases lying between them. CDR3 in amino acids: CASSEAAGPGNTIYF. CDR3 DNA sequence: TGTGCCAGCAGTGAAGCAGCGGGACCTGGAAACACCATATATTTT.

The chain couples TRBV6-2 or TRBV6-3 to TRBJ2-4, with a tentative D call TRBD2 (5 bases). This CDR3 comprises 15 residues. The V gene lost 6 bases and the J gene lost 8 bases, with 20 bases spanning the gap. Per germline, CDR1 MNHEY and CDR2 SVGEGT. The DNA of the CDR3 is TGTGCCAGCAGCCCCGCCGGGATTATGGGCGACATTCAGTACTTC. It yields the protein CASSPAGIMGDIQYF.

The chain carries TRBV6-6 and TRBJ1-3; D not resolved. Between the trimmed V and J ends, which lost 5 bases and 0 bases, there was a span of 17 bases. Germline CDR1 is MNHNY and CDR2 is SVGAGI (reference sequence). There are 17 residues in the CDR3. The CDR3 nucleotides read TGTGCCAGCAGTCCTCTAAAGGCGGGGAGCTCTGGAAACACCATATATTTT. This sequence encodes CASSPLKAGSSGNTIYF.

This clone has a handful of counts. The V call is TRBV18, the J call TRBJ1-2, with TRBD1 as a possible D gene (5 bases). Germline V CDR1 and CDR2: KGHSH, LQKENI. This CDR3 is built from 12 residues. Trimming removed 5 bases at V and 8 bases at J, with 12 bases between. CDR3 residues: CASSSGGSGYTF. CDR3 DNA: TGTGCCAGCTCATCGGGGGGTTCGGGCTACACCTTC.

Here the CDR3 DNA reads TGCAGCGTTACTACAGGCGCTGGGGCCAACGTCCTGACTTTC. Translating it yields CSVTTGAGANVLTF. The chain employs TRBV29-1 and TRBJ2-6; the D gene is possibly TRBD1 (5 bases). Germline assignment: CDR1 SQVTM and CDR2 ANQGSEA. The CDR3 is made up of 14 amino acids. Trimming shortened V by 5 bases and J by 2 bases, and 10 bases separated the two germline ends.

This clone was found a few times. The rearrangement uses TRBV5-4 and TRBJ1-2; 7 nucleotides match TRBD1. The V gene's germline CDR1 is SGHNT and CDR2 YYREEE (reference sequence). V was pared by 2 bases and J by 4 bases, with 5 bases of the junction left unmatched. The CDR3 contains 14 residues. CDR3 nucleotide sequence: TGTGCCAGCAGCTTTACAGGGGCTTCCTATGGCTACACCTTC. This codes for CASSFTGASYGYTF. The complete variable domain, with remaining parts taken from reference TRBV5-4 and TRBJ1-2, reads ETGVTQSPTHLIKTRGQQVTLRCSSQSGHNTVSWYQQALGQGPQFIFQYYREEENGRGNFPPRFSGLQFPNYSSELNVNALELDDSALYLCASSFTGASYGYTFGSGTRLTVV.

CDR3 in DNA: TGTGCCAGCAAACGACAGGGATCCTATAATTCACCCCTCCACTTT. Its protein product is CASKRQGSYNSPLHF. The rearrangement uses TRBV7-2 and TRBJ1-6; TRBD1 matches 7 bases. The trim removed 7 bases at V and 1 base at J, leaving 4 bases unmatched. CDR3 length: 15 amino acids. Germline V gene sequence: CDR1 SGHTA, CDR2 FQGNSA.

The chain carries TRBV6-2 or TRBV6-3 and TRBJ1-1; D is possibly TRBD1 (6 bases). This CDR3 is built from 14 residues. Germline values: CDR1 MNHEY, CDR2 SVGEGT. Between the trimmed V and J ends, which lost 2 bases and 7 bases, there was a span of 14 bases. The CDR3 reads CASSYGLRGGEAFF. Here the CDR3 DNA reads TGTGCCAGCAGTTACGGCCTTAGGGGGGGTGAAGCTTTCTTT.

V gene TRBV10-3 combines with J gene TRBJ2-1; TRBD2 agrees at 12 bases. V dropped 5 bases and J dropped 1; count of bases not matched to a gene: 6. The CDR3 spans 17 residues. CDR1 and CDR2 from the germline V gene are ENHRY and SYGVKD. The CDR3 bases are TGTGCCATCAGTCCTATGACTAGCGGGGGTTCCTACAATGAGCAGTTCTTC. The encoded protein is CAISPMTSGGSYNEQFF.

V gene TRBV9 combines with J gene TRBJ2-1; TRBD2 aligns across 12 bases. The J segment lost 4 bases and the V segment lost 2 bases, leaving 7 bases of the junction unmatched. CDR1 is SGDLS, CDR2 YYNGEE, per germline. The CDR3 is 17 amino acids. CDR3: CASSVASGGASYNEQFF. CDR3 bases: TGTGCCAGCAGCGTCGCTAGCGGGGGGGCGTCTTACAATGAGCAGTTCTTC.

This chain joins TRBV19 and TRBJ2-1, with unresolved D. This CDR3 contains 12 residues. Germline-derived CDR1 and CDR2 are LNHDA and SQIVND (reference sequence). Trimming shortened V by 5 bases and J by 7 bases, and 9 bases separated the two germline ends. The CDR3 DNA is TGTGCCAGTAGTGTCACCAGGAATGAGCAGTTCTTC. Translating it yields CASSVTRNEQFF.

The DNA for the CDR3 is TGTGCCAGCAGGGCCAGGAACACTGAAGCTTTCTTT. Residues: CASRARNTEAFF. This chain joins TRBV11-2 and TRBJ1-1; D uncertain. Germline V lookup: CDR1 SGHAT, CDR2 FQNNGV. This CDR3 has 12 amino acids. Trimming took off 6 bases at V and 1 base at J, with 6 bases between the two ends.

This chain links TRBV12-3 or TRBV12-4 with TRBJ2-5; D may be TRBD1 (6 bases). CDR3 length: 12 residues. V shed 5 bases and J shed 3 bases, with 7 bases lying between them. CDR3 DNA: TGTGCCAGCAGTACAGGGAAAGAGACCCAGTACTTC. It encodes CASSTGKETQYF.

The chain carries TRBV14 and TRBJ2-5, with TRBD2 as a possible D gene (6 bases). Looked up from germline, CDR1 is SGHDN and CDR2 is FVKESK. V was pared by 0 bases and J by 5 bases, with 7 bases between. This CDR3 comprises 13 residues. This chain's CDR3 is CASSQERGETQYF. CDR3 bases: TGTGCCAGCAGCCAAGAACGGGGGGAGACCCAGTACTTC.

The rearrangement links TRBV5-1 to TRBJ2-7; TRBD2 might be the D (6 bases). This CDR3 is 13 amino acids long. The V end lost 2 bases, the J end lost 7 bases, and 13 bases lay between the germline ends. Germline V gives CDR1 SGHRS, CDR2 YFSETQ. The CDR3 nucleotides read TGCGCCAGCAGCTTTTTTGTCGGGGGAGAGCAGTACTTC. Its protein product is CASSFFVGGEQYF.

There are a few counts of this clone. The DNA of the CDR3 is TGTGCCAGCAGTTACCCAGGACAGGGGCCGCAAGGCTACACCTTC. This sequence encodes CASSYPGQGPQGYTF. This rearrangement joins TRBV2 to TRBJ1-2; 9 bases agree with TRBD1. The trim removed 5 bases at V and 8 bases at J, leaving 12 bases unmatched. The CDR3 contains 15 residues. Germline V gene lookup returns CDR1 SNHLY and CDR2 FYNNEI.

This chain links TRBV15 with TRBJ2-7; 9 bases match TRBD1. The CDR3 extends over 15 amino acids. Germline CDR1 reads LNHNV; CDR2 reads YYDKDF (reference sequence). Trimming at V came to 3 bases and at J to 5 bases, leaving 8 bases not matched to a gene. The CDR3 nucleotides are TGTGCCACCAGCAGCACCGGGACAGGGCCCCACGAGCAGTACTTC. The encoded protein is CATSSTGTGPHEQYF.

In its sample, this clone was seen many times. The chain carries TRBV4-1 and TRBJ1-3, with D maybe TRBD1 (6 bases). V lost 3 bases, J lost 0 bases, and 6 bases lay in between. Germline values: CDR1 MGHRA, CDR2 YSYEKL. CDR3 size: 14 residues. The CDR3 DNA reads TGCGCCAGCAGCCAGGGGGCCTCTGGAAACACCATATATTTT. It codes for CASSQGASGNTIYF.

This chain uses TRBV20-1 with TRBJ1-2; TRBD1 aligns across 11 bases. This CDR3 has 14 amino acids. Trimming cost V 3 bases and J 4 bases; bases outside gene matches: 4. The germline gives CDR1 DFQATT, CDR2 SNEGSKA (reference sequence). The DNA for the CDR3 is TGCAGTGCTAGTTCGGACAGGGGGCTCTATGGCTACACCTTC. Its protein is CSASSDRGLYGYTF.

The chain combines TRBV7-6 with TRBJ2-7; D perhaps matches TRBD2 (6 bases). Germline CDR1 SGHVS, CDR2 FNYEAQ. V lost 1 base, J lost 1 base, and 14 bases lay in between. The CDR3 contains 16 residues. The chain's CDR3 is CASSLGGGAKSYEQYF. Written as DNA, the CDR3 is TGTGCCAGCAGCTTAGGGGGAGGTGCTAAGTCCTACGAGCAGTACTTC. Supplemented by reference TRBV7-6 and TRBJ2-7, the full variable domain reads GAGVSQSPRYKVTKRGQDVALRCDPISGHVSLYWYRQALGQGPEFLTYFNYEAQQDKSGLPNDRFSAERPEGSISTLTIQRTEQRDSAMYRCASSLGGGAKSYEQYFGPGTRLTVT.

The gene calls are TRBV3-1 (or the pseudogene TRBV3-2) and TRBJ2-7, with D possibly TRBD2 on 6 matching bases. The DNA matches TRBJ2-1 better at its end, which makes the J call doubtful. CDR3 length equals 16 residues. Germline V gene data show CDR1 as LGHDT and CDR2 as YNNKEL (reference sequence). CDR3 nucleotide sequence: TGTGCCAGCAGCCAAGGGAGGGTTTCCCTTCCCTACGAGCAGTTCTTC. The encoded protein is CASSQGRVSLPYEQFF.

The rearrangement uses TRBV6-5 and TRBJ2-7; D is ambiguous. The CDR3 loop spans 15 amino acids. CDR1 is MNHEY and CDR2 is SVGAGI in the germline V gene. Trimming removed 0 bases at V and 1 base at J, with 10 bases between. The CDR3 DNA follows: TGTGCCAGCAGTTACTCGATGACGGGTTCCTACGAGCAGTACTTC. This translates into CASSYSMTGSYEQYF.

The gene calls are TRBV9 and TRBJ1-6; TRBD1 agrees at 8 bases. Germline loops: CDR1 SGDLS, CDR2 YYNGEE. The J segment lost 5 bases and the V segment lost 4 bases, leaving 5 bases of the junction unmatched. The CDR3 sequence is 15 residues long. The CDR3 loop is CASSREGQDNSPLHF. In DNA, the CDR3 is TGTGCCAGCAGCAGAGAGGGACAGGATAATTCACCCCTCCACTTT.